Listed here are 21 T cell receptor beta chains from one sample, sequenced in a study of blood T cell repertoires in COVID-19. Only in-frame clones appear in the TCRdb table, and some are missing; sequencing was by immunoSEQ multiplex PCR. The sample has around 100,000 clones, about 91% seen once. The sequenced sample consisted of peripheral blood. The receptors were sampled from a human donor in a cohort sampled during active COVID-19.

The J gene is TRBJ2-7, the V gene TRBV29-1, with D tentatively TRBD2 (6 bases). Trimming removed 0 bases from V and 2 bases from J, with 14 bases in between. Germline assignment: CDR1 SQVTM and CDR2 ANQGSEA. The length of the CDR3 is 15 residues. CDR3 loop: CSVEEDGGDAYEQYF. The CDR3, as DNA: TGCAGCGTTGAAGAAGACGGGGGAGACGCCTACGAGCAGTACTTC.

CDR3 loop: CAGTGGFNTFEAFF. The DNA for the CDR3 is TGTGCCGGAACAGGGGGCTTCAACACATTTGAAGCTTTCTTT. This chain uses TRBV2 with TRBJ1-1; 9 nucleotides agree with TRBD1. The CDR3 is 14 residues long. Germline CDR1 SNHLY, CDR2 FYNNEI. V shed 11 bases, J shed 7 bases, and the junction held 14 bases outside the gene matches.

The V and J genes are TRBV6-5 and TRBJ1-5; 8 positions agree with TRBD1. The CDR3 totals 15 residues. The trim removed 6 bases at V and 7 bases at J, leaving 11 bases unmatched. Per germline, CDR1 MNHEY and CDR2 SVGAGI. CDR3 sequence: CASRPGQAPTQPQHF. CDR3 sequence (DNA): TGTGCCAGCAGGCCGGGACAGGCTCCGACCCAGCCCCAGCATTTT.

J is TRBJ2-1 and V is TRBV10-1; 9 bases map to TRBD1. Germline trimming cut 2 bases from V and 6 bases from J; bases unmatched to any gene: 5. There are 15 residues in the CDR3. Germline V gives CDR1 WNHNN, CDR2 SYGVQD (reference sequence). The CDR3 nucleotides are TGCGCCAGCAGTGAGGGGGGGACAGGGCTCAATGAGCAGTTCTTC. This encodes CASSEGGTGLNEQFF.

J is TRBJ1-5 and V is TRBV4-1; perhaps TRBD1 as D (5 bases). V lost 6 bases, J lost 6 bases, and 15 bases lay in between. The germline gives CDR1 MGHRA, CDR2 YSYEKL. This CDR3 is 14 amino acids long. Here the CDR3 reads CASSPRGWFQPQHF. The CDR3 DNA reads as TGCGCCAGCAGTCCTAGGGGATGGTTTCAGCCCCAGCATTTT.

This chain joins TRBV5-1 and TRBJ2-4, with a weak D call TRBD1 (7 bases). The germline CDR1 and CDR2 sequences are SGHRS and YFSETQ. Trimming stripped 2 bases from V and 5 bases from J, with 20 bases between. There are 17 residues in the CDR3. The DNA for the CDR3 is TGCGCCAGCAGCTTTGGTTCGCCAGGGGGGTCGGAAAACATTCAGTACTTC. It codes for CASSFGSPGGSENIQYF.

With respect to this clone: At one end, the junction sequence differs from germline, possibly due to a read error. The rearrangement links TRBV19 to TRBJ2-3; 14 nucleotides match TRBD2. Looked up from germline, CDR1 is LNHDA and CDR2 is SQIVND (reference sequence). CDR3 length: 17 amino acids. CDR3: CASSTLGTSGSTDMQYF. DNA for the CDR3: TGTGCCAGTAGTACCTTGGGGACTAGCGGGAGTACAGATATGCAGTATTTT.

The sample holds a few counts of this clone. V and J are TRBV5-1 and TRBJ2-2, with 8 bases matching TRBD1. This CDR3 contains 16 residues. Losses at the gene ends were 4 bases for V and 6 bases for J; bases not matched to a gene: 11. Germline assignment: CDR1 SGHRS and CDR2 YFSETQ. This chain's CDR3 is CASSVYRDRTAGELFF. The CDR3 bases are TGCGCCAGCAGCGTTTACCGGGACAGGACGGCCGGGGAGCTGTTTTTT.

The gene calls are TRBV14 and TRBJ2-1; 13 positions match TRBD2. V trimming: 4 bases; J trimming: 5 bases; junction bases outside the gene matches: 11. CDR1 and CDR2 (germline): SGHDN, FVKESK. The CDR3 contains 18 residues. The CDR3 protein is CASSPRTSGSWGDNEQFF. In DNA, the CDR3 is TGTGCCAGCAGCCCGAGGACTAGCGGGAGTTGGGGCGACAATGAGCAGTTCTTC.

This sequence joins TRBV6-5 and TRBJ2-7, with D unresolved. CDR1 MNHEY and CDR2 SVGAGI come from the germline V gene. There are 15 residues in the CDR3. V shed 1 base and J shed 3 bases, with 13 bases lying between them. The CDR3 region has the DNA TGTGCCAGCAGTTACTTATACAACTCGGGCTACGAGCAGTACTTC. Translation gives CASSYLYNSGYEQYF.

The sample holds a few counts of this clone. The genes are TRBV7-9 and TRBJ2-3, with 14 bases aligning to TRBD2. Trimming at V came to 6 bases and at J to 5 bases, leaving 4 bases not matched to a gene. CDR3 length: 15 residues. Germline CDR1 SEHNR, CDR2 FQNEAQ (reference sequence). The CDR3 loop is CASRAGLAGVDTQYF. As DNA, the CDR3 is TGTGCCAGCAGGGCGGGACTAGCGGGAGTAGATACGCAGTATTTT.

The CDR3 DNA sequence: TGTGCCAGCAGCCCGCGGGACAGGGGCTATGGCTACACCTTC. Amino acids: CASSPRDRGYGYTF. The chain links TRBV7-2 to TRBJ1-2, with TRBD1 identical over 10 bases. Germline CDR1 is SGHTA and CDR2 is FQGNSA. J gave up 4 bases and V 5 bases, and 4 bases lay outside the gene matches. The CDR3 spans 14 residues. Complete variable domain (other parts from reference TRBV7-2 and TRBJ1-2): GAGVSQSPSNKVTEKGKDVELRCDPISGHTALYWYRQSLGQGLEFLIYFQGNSAPDKSGLPSDRFSAERTGGSVSTLTIQRTQQEDSAVYLCASSPRDRGYGYTFGSGTRLTVV.

This clone showed up just a few times. The genes are TRBV7-8 and TRBJ1-6; D ambiguous. V was trimmed by 2 bases and J by 3 bases, leaving 20 bases between them. The CDR3 is 19 residues long. The germline V gene has CDR1 SGHVS and CDR2 FQNEAQ. The CDR3 protein is CASSLRSRDQGSYNSPLHF. The CDR3, as DNA: TGTGCCAGCAGCTTAAGGTCCCGGGATCAAGGGAGCTATAATTCACCCCTCCACTTT. Together with reference TRBV7-8 and TRBJ1-6, the CDR3 gives the full variable domain: GAGVSQSPRYKVAKRGQDVALRCDPISGHVSLFWYQQALGQGPEFLTYFQNEAQLDKSGLPSDRFFAERPEGSVSTLKIQRTQQEDSAVYLCASSLRSRDQGSYNSPLHFGNGTRLTVT.

This clone was detected only a few times. This sequence joins TRBV10-3 and TRBJ1-5, with 12 bases matching TRBD1. Losses at the gene ends were 0 bases for V and 2 bases for J; bases not matched to a gene: 5. The CDR3 extends over 18 amino acids. CDR1 and CDR2 (germline): ENHRY, SYGVKD. CDR3 sequence reads: CAISESGQGATGNQPQHF. As DNA, the CDR3 is TGTGCCATCAGTGAGTCGGGACAGGGGGCCACGGGCAATCAGCCCCAGCATTTT.

The chain is built from TRBV30 and TRBJ1-2; no clear D. This CDR3 spans 11 amino acids. From germline, CDR1 is GTSNPN and CDR2 SVGIG (reference sequence). V was cut by 3 bases and J by 7 bases, with 9 bases left in between. CDR3 coding DNA: TGTGCCTGGAGCCTCTCGGGTGGCTACACCTTC. The encoded protein is CAWSLSGGYTF.

This chain connects TRBV6-5 to TRBJ1-1, with D possibly TRBD1 on 5 matching bases. The germline V gene encodes CDR1 MNHEY and CDR2 SVGAGI. The V and J ends lost 4 bases and 4 bases respectively, with 13 bases between them. CDR3 length: 14 residues. CDR3 in DNA: TGTGCCAGCAGTTGGCGGGGGGTCGCCACTGAAGCTTTCTTT. Residues: CASSWRGVATEAFF.

The chain joins TRBV12-3 or TRBV12-4 to TRBJ1-5; D may be TRBD1 (5 bases). Trimming left V 6 bases short and J 7 bases short, with 13 bases between. There are 13 residues in the CDR3. This CDR3 is CASSPMGGQPQHF. The DNA for the CDR3 is TGTGCCAGCAGCCCGATGGGGGGGCAGCCCCAGCATTTT.

The table lists this clone with a count of one. This chain connects TRBV3-1 (or the pseudogene TRBV3-2) to TRBJ2-1, with 11 bases that match TRBD2. After removal of 1 base from V and 4 bases from J, the junction contained 6 bases not matched to a gene. The germline V gene encodes CDR1 LGHDT and CDR2 YNNKEL (reference sequence). The CDR3 spans 17 residues. The CDR3 is CASSQAVTSGAYNEQFF. The CDR3, as DNA: TGTGCCAGCAGCCAAGCCGTGACTAGCGGGGCTTACAATGAGCAGTTCTTC.

The chain employs TRBV25-1 and TRBJ2-7; D is possibly TRBD1 (6 bases). Trimming removed 2 bases from V and 3 bases from J, with 14 bases in between. The CDR3 is 15 amino acids. In germline, CDR1 is MGHDK, CDR2 SYGVNS. The CDR3 is CASSEGQQRVYEQYF. CDR3 in DNA: TGTGCCAGCAGTGAAGGACAGCAAAGGGTCTACGAGCAGTACTTC.

This sequence joins TRBV7-6 and TRBJ2-1, with D possibly being TRBD2 (6 bases). This CDR3 spans 16 amino acids. Per germline, CDR1 SGHVS and CDR2 FNYEAQ. The V end lost 2 bases, the J end lost 3 bases, and 14 bases lay between the germline ends. The CDR3 spells CASSLMGGLLYNEQFF. In DNA form, the CDR3 reads TGTGCCAGCAGCTTAATGGGGGGACTGCTCTACAATGAGCAGTTCTTC.

This chain uses TRBV9 with TRBJ1-1, with D possibly TRBD1 on 5 matching bases. Trimming removed 0 bases from V and 4 bases from J, with 13 bases in between. Germline V gene sequence: CDR1 SGDLS, CDR2 YYNGEE. The CDR3 has 15 residues. CDR3 nucleotide sequence: TGTGCCAGCAGCGTAGCTGGGGCAAGGTTCACTGAAGCTTTCTTT. This translates into CASSVAGARFTEAFF.